One and the same sample provided the 14 T cell receptor beta chains below, sequenced in a study of T cell repertoires in cytomegalovirus infection. TCRdb processed the reads anew with MiXCR; each CDR3 protein has one entry. The sample yields 150,000 or so distinct CDR3 sequences, 6.5% seen once. The sequenced sample consisted of PBMCs. These receptors were taken from a human donor in good health (CMV status not recorded). Some clones in this sample may be carry-over from other donors' samples.

J is TRBJ1-1 and V is TRBV10-3; 7 positions match TRBD1. This CDR3 comprises 12 residues. After removal of 10 bases from V and 6 bases from J, the junction contained 8 bases not matched to a gene. Germline V gives CDR1 ENHRY, CDR2 SYGVKD. Here the CDR3 reads CATRQGDPEAFF. The DNA of the CDR3 is TGTGCCACCCGACAGGGAGACCCTGAAGCTTTCTTT.

The table lists this clonotype with many counts. This chain links TRBV7-6 with TRBJ2-2, with 9 bases aligning to TRBD2. Germline V CDR1 and CDR2: SGHVS, FNYEAQ. This CDR3 is 21 amino acids long. Germline trimming cut 0 bases from V and 0 bases from J; bases unmatched to any gene: 14. The CDR3 sequence is CASSLAPWAAGGTANTGELFF. CDR3 nucleotides: TGTGCCAGCAGCTTAGCCCCTTGGGCCGCGGGGGGGACCGCGAACACCGGGGAGCTGTTTTTT.

This clonotype was counted ten times or more. The chain is built from TRBV20-1 and TRBJ1-5, with D possibly being TRBD1 (6 bases). Trimming pared 3 bases from V and 10 bases from J, leaving 19 bases between. This CDR3 region has 14 residues. Germline CDR1 reads DFQATT; CDR2 reads SNEGSKA (reference sequence). The CDR3 DNA reads TGCAGTGCTAGTTGGGGGCAGGGTTTCCGTCCCCAGCATTTT. Protein product: CSASWGQGFRPQHF.

The sample holds many counts of this clonotype. The DNA is left out, because the CDR3 cannot be placed on it with certainty; the CDR3 is given as TCRdb lists it. The chain has TRBV28 and TRBJ1-6. The germline gives CDR1 MDHEN, CDR2 SYDVKM. The CDR3 spans 12 amino acids, including both terminal residues. The CDR3 protein is CASSSSGSPLHF.

This clonotype came up many times. The J gene is TRBJ1-6, the V gene TRBV7-2, with 7 bases fitting TRBD1. In germline, CDR1 is SGHTA, CDR2 FQGNSA. Trimming at V came to 6 bases and at J to 7 bases, leaving 6 bases not matched to a gene. The CDR3 spans 14 residues. DNA for the CDR3: TGTGCCAGCAGTCGGGACAGCGGGAATTCACCCCTCCACTTT. It specifies CASSRDSGNSPLHF. Full variable domain (missing parts from reference TRBV7-2 and TRBJ1-6): GAGVSQSPSNKVTEKGKDVELRCDPISGHTALYWYRQSLGQGLEFLIYFQGNSAPDKSGLPSDRFSAERTGGSVSTLTIQRTQQEDSAVYLCASSRDSGNSPLHFGNGTRLTVT.

This chain connects TRBV28 to TRBJ1-5, with 9 positions matching TRBD1. Germline loops: CDR1 MDHEN, CDR2 SYDVKM. With V trimmed by 7 bases and J by 6 bases, 10 bases remained unmatched. There are 15 residues in the CDR3. Here the CDR3 DNA reads TGTGCCAGCATTATACAGGGGGCAAGGGGTCAGCCCCAGCATTTT. Translating it yields CASIIQGARGQPQHF.

This clonotype was seen many times. This chain links TRBV18 with TRBJ2-3; no clear D gene. The CDR3 is 14 amino acids. CDR1 KGHSH and CDR2 LQKENI come from the germline V gene. V gave up 1 base and J gave up 2 bases, with 7 bases separating them. CDR3 bases: TGTGCCAGCTCACCACTGGGATCCACAGATACGCAGTATTTT. Protein product: CASSPLGSTDTQYF. The variable domain in full, with the rest retrieved from reference TRBV18 and TRBJ2-3, is NAGVMQNPRHLVRRRGQEARLRCSPMKGHSHVYWYRQLPEEGLKFMVYLQKENIIDESGMPKERFSAEFPKEGPSILRIQQVVRGDSAAYFCASSPLGSTDTQYFGPGTRLTVL.

This clonotype was seen many times. CDR3 in DNA: TGTGCCACCAGCAGAGATCCTACTAGCAATCAGCCCCAGCATTTT. Translation: CATSRDPTSNQPQHF. The rearrangement uses TRBV15 and TRBJ1-5; D is uncertain. Germline loops: CDR1 LNHNV, CDR2 YYDKDF (reference sequence). The CDR3 runs 15 residues. V gave up 0 bases and J gave up 0 bases, with 6 bases separating them.

This clonotype has ten or more counts. The rearrangement links TRBV7-2 to TRBJ2-5; 8 bases are a match to TRBD1. CDR1 is SGHTA, CDR2 FQGNSA, per germline. The junction had 11 bases not matched to a gene; V was cut back by 10 bases and J by 4 bases. This CDR3 spans 14 amino acids. The CDR3 DNA reads as TGTGCCACCGTAGCGCAGGGGGCAGGAGAGACCCAGTACTTC. Amino acids: CATVAQGAGETQYF.

This clonotype was detected only a few times. V and J are TRBV5-5 and TRBJ2-3, with D possibly TRBD1 on 5 matching bases. Trimming removed 1 base from V and 0 bases from J, with 18 bases in between. The CDR3 length is 18 residues. Germline CDR1 and CDR2: SGHKS and YYEKEE (reference sequence). CDR3 region: CASSLWLLRSGSTDTQYF. The CDR3 bases are TGTGCCAGCAGCTTGTGGCTCCTGAGGTCAGGGAGCACAGATACGCAGTATTTT.

At least ten counts were recorded for this clonotype. This chain joins TRBV6-2 or TRBV6-3 and TRBJ1-6; D gene ambiguous. Germline V lookup: CDR1 MNHEY, CDR2 SVGEGT. V lost 6 bases and J lost 7, with 4 bases in between. There are 11 residues in the CDR3. The chain's CDR3 is CASRQNSPLHF. The CDR3 bases are TGTGCCAGCAGGCAAAATTCACCCCTCCACTTT.

This clonotype was found many times. The chain is built from TRBV14 and TRBJ1-1; D ambiguous. V was trimmed by 4 bases and J by 4 bases, leaving 10 bases between them. The CDR3 covers 13 residues. CDR1 and CDR2 (germline): SGHDN, FVKESK. CDR3 sequence reads: CASSLQVGTEAFF. The DNA of the CDR3 is TGTGCCAGCAGCCTCCAAGTTGGCACTGAAGCTTTCTTT.

This clonotype was seen ten or more times. J is TRBJ2-2 and V is TRBV7-3; 10 positions agree with TRBD2. There are 15 residues in the CDR3. Germline CDR1 and CDR2: SGHTA and FQGTGA. Trimming cost V 5 bases and J 7 bases; bases outside gene matches: 7. CDR3 loop: CASSLGTSEDGELFF. For the CDR3, the DNA is TGTGCCAGCAGCCTCGGGACTAGCGAAGACGGGGAGCTGTTTTTT.

At least ten counts were recorded for this clonotype. The rearrangement uses TRBV20-1 and TRBJ2-7, with TRBD2 matching 8 bases. The V gene end was trimmed by 7 bases and the J gene end by 2 bases; junction bases not matched to a gene: 7. Germline CDR1 is DFQATT and CDR2 is SNEGSKA (reference sequence). The CDR3 sequence is 13 residues long. The CDR3: CSVQRAGAYEQYF. The DNA of the CDR3 is TGCAGTGTGCAGCGAGCGGGGGCCTACGAGCAGTACTTC.